This is a list of T cell receptor beta chains from one sample in a study of blood T cell repertoires in COVID-19. The data were produced by immunoSEQ multiplex PCR, yet TCRdb's version contains in-frame clones alone and is incomplete. The repertoire has 100,000 to 150,000 clones, more than 75% of them found once; the top ten carry about 2%. The sequencing sample was made of peripheral blood. The source is a woman in her fifties or sixties with acute or convalescent COVID-19. Each CDR3 is given with its conserved first and last residue. A D gene is named only where the DNA matches it firmly. Part of the rows lack a size; the others show once, few, many or a class for expanded clones.

CDR3: CASSSGQGYGYTF
DNA: TGTGCCAGCAGTTCCGGACAGGGGTATGGCTACACCTTC
size: .
J: TRBJ1-2
V: TRBV6-5
D: TRBD1

CDR3: CASSLQGLRETQYF
DNA: TGCGCCAGCAGCTTGCAGGGGTTGAGGGAGACCCAGTACTTC
size: .
J: TRBJ2-5
V: TRBV5-1
D: .

CDR3: CASSYAGWEAYEQYF
DNA: TGTGCCAGCAGTTACGCAGGGTGGGAAGCCTACGAGCAGTACTTC
size: .
J: TRBJ2-7
V: TRBV6-5
D: .

CDR3: CASSPVVSGNTGELFF
DNA: TGTGCCAGCAGCCCGGTGGTTAGCGGGAACACCGGGGAGCTGTTTTTT
size: .
J: TRBJ2-2
V: TRBV7-2
D: .

CDR3: CASSVSGTSTGELFF
DNA: TGTGCCAGCAGCGTATCCGGGACTAGCACCGGGGAGCTGTTTTTT
size: .
J: TRBJ2-2
V: TRBV9
D: TRBD2

CDR3: CASSEGQGRQPQHF
DNA: TGCGCCAGCAGTGAAGGACAGGGTCGACAGCCCCAGCATTTT
size: once
J: TRBJ1-5
V: TRBV10-2
D: TRBD1

CDR3: CASQDRLSYEQYF
DNA: TGTGCCAGCCAGGACAGGCTATCCTACGAGCAGTACTTC
size: once
J: TRBJ2-7
V: TRBV14
D: TRBD1

CDR3: CASSKDSEAFF
DNA: TGTGCCAGTAGTAAGGACAGTGAAGCTTTCTTT
size: .
J: TRBJ1-1
V: TRBV19
D: .

CDR3: CASSIVGGNEQYF
DNA: TGTGCCAGTAGTATTGTTGGGGGGAACGAGCAGTACTTC
size: .
J: TRBJ2-7
V: TRBV19
D: .

CDR3: CASSQHAQRSYEQYF
DNA: TGCGCCAGCAGTCAGCACGCACAGAGATCCTACGAGCAGTACTTC
size: .
J: TRBJ2-7
V: TRBV23-1
D: .

CDR3: CASSLGGSYEQYF
DNA: TGTGCCAGCAGCTTAGGGGGTTCCTACGAGCAGTACTTC
size: .
J: TRBJ2-7
V: TRBV12-1
D: .

CDR3: CASSWDSEGYNEQFF
DNA: TGTGCCAGCAGTTGGGACAGCGAAGGGTACAATGAGCAGTTCTTC
size: .
J: TRBJ2-1
V: TRBV6-5
D: TRBD1

CDR3: CASSLAGGVEAFF
DNA: TGTGCCAGCAGCTTAGCGGGGGGGGTGGAAGCTTTCTTT
size: few
J: TRBJ1-1
V: TRBV7-8
D: .

CDR3: CSVRLGGLTDTQYF
DNA: TGCAGCGTTCGATTAGGGGGCTTGACAGATACGCAGTATTTT
size: .
J: TRBJ2-3
V: TRBV29-1
D: TRBD1

CDR3: CASSLQGSYGYTF
DNA: TGTGCCAGCAGCTTGCAGGGGTCCTATGGCTACACCTTC
size: .
J: TRBJ1-2
V: TRBV5-4
D: .

CDR3: CSAHRGGIQYF
DNA: TGCAGTGCTCACAGGGGAGGCATTCAGTACTTC
size: .
J: TRBJ2-4
V: TRBV20-1
D: .

CDR3: CASSYGGTYEQYF
DNA: TGTGCCAGCAGTTACGGCGGTACCTACGAGCAGTACTTC
size: .
J: TRBJ2-7
V: TRBV6-5
D: .

CDR3: CASGRQGAREKLFF
DNA: TGTGCCAGCGGTAGACAGGGGGCACGTGAAAAACTGTTTTTT
size: .
J: TRBJ1-4
V: TRBV6-5
D: TRBD1

CDR3: CASSLGGGGLSNQPQHF
DNA: TGTGCCAGCAGTCTAGGGGGGGGCGGACTTAGCAATCAGCCCCAGCATTTT
size: .
J: TRBJ1-5
V: TRBV6-6
D: .

CDR3: CASDGTGRRYGYTF
DNA: TGTGCCAGCGATGGGACAGGGAGACGCTATGGCTACACCTTC
size: .
J: TRBJ1-2
V: TRBV19
D: TRBD1

CDR3: CASSRIRTGEGETQYF
DNA: TGTGCCAGCAGCCGTATACGGACAGGGGAGGGGGAGACCCAGTACTTC
size: .
J: TRBJ2-5
V: TRBV6-6
D: TRBD1

CDR3: CASSVRTDVGGYTF
DNA: TGTGCCAGTAGTGTCAGGACTGATGTAGGCGGCTACACCTTC
size: .
J: TRBJ1-2
V: TRBV19
D: .

CDR3: CASRTQVTDTQYF
DNA: TGTGCCAGCAGGACCCAGGTGACGGATACGCAGTATTTT
size: .
J: TRBJ2-3
V: TRBV7-2
D: .

CDR3: CASSSPSGGAFVVQFF
DNA: TGTGCCAGCAGTTCCCCTAGCGGGGGGGCCTTCGTCGTGCAGTTCTTC
size: .
J: TRBJ2-1
V: TRBV28
D: TRBD2

CDR3: CASNNRDTTYEQYF
DNA: TGTGCCAGCAACAATCGGGACACAACCTACGAGCAGTACTTC
size: .
J: TRBJ2-7
V: TRBV2
D: .

CDR3: CASSYLIGGNTEAFF
DNA: TGTGCCAGCAGTTACCTGATTGGAGGGAACACTGAAGCTTTCTTT
size: .
J: TRBJ1-1
V: TRBV6-5
D: .

CDR3: CASSLGTSGYNEQFF
DNA: TGTGCCAGCAGCTTAGGGACTAGCGGGTACAATGAGCAGTTCTTC
size: .
J: TRBJ2-1
V: TRBV11-2
D: TRBD2

CDR3: CAWRPLPWGRLTDRGTEAFF
DNA: TGTGCCTGGAGACCTCTACCCTGGGGCAGGCTGACGGACAGGGGGACTGAAGCTTTCTTT
size: few
J: TRBJ1-1
V: TRBV30
D: TRBD1

CDR3: CASSEQSGELFF
DNA: TGTGCCAGCAGCGAACAAAGCGGGGAGCTGTTTTTT
size: .
J: TRBJ2-2
V: TRBV9
D: .

CDR3: CASSLINRGDIQYF
DNA: TGTGCCAGCAGTCTAATCAACAGGGGGGACATTCAGTACTTC
size: .
J: TRBJ2-4
V: TRBV6-2/TRBV6-3
D: TRBD1

CDR3: CASSLGSGNTGELFF
DNA: TGTGCCAGCAGCTTGGGTAGCGGGAACACCGGGGAGCTGTTTTTT
size: .
J: TRBJ2-2
V: TRBV7-6
D: .

CDR3: CASSPRTAGESEQYF
DNA: TGTGCCAGCAGCCCACGGACGGCAGGGGAGTCCGAGCAGTACTTC
size: .
J: TRBJ2-7
V: TRBV7-8
D: .

CDR3: CASSFLNRESVSPLHF
DNA: TGTGCCAGCAGCTTTTTAAACAGGGAATCCGTTTCACCCCTCCACTTT
size: .
J: TRBJ1-6
V: TRBV7-2
D: .

CDR3: CASTRTGSKGSQETQYF
DNA: TGTGCCAGCACCCGGACAGGATCTAAGGGGAGCCAAGAGACCCAGTACTTC
size: .
J: TRBJ2-5
V: TRBV5-4
D: TRBD1

CDR3: CASSLDPGGGLFF
DNA: TGTGCCAGCAGCTTAGACCCAGGGGGCGGGTTGTTTTTT
size: .
J: TRBJ1-4
V: TRBV7-2
D: TRBD1